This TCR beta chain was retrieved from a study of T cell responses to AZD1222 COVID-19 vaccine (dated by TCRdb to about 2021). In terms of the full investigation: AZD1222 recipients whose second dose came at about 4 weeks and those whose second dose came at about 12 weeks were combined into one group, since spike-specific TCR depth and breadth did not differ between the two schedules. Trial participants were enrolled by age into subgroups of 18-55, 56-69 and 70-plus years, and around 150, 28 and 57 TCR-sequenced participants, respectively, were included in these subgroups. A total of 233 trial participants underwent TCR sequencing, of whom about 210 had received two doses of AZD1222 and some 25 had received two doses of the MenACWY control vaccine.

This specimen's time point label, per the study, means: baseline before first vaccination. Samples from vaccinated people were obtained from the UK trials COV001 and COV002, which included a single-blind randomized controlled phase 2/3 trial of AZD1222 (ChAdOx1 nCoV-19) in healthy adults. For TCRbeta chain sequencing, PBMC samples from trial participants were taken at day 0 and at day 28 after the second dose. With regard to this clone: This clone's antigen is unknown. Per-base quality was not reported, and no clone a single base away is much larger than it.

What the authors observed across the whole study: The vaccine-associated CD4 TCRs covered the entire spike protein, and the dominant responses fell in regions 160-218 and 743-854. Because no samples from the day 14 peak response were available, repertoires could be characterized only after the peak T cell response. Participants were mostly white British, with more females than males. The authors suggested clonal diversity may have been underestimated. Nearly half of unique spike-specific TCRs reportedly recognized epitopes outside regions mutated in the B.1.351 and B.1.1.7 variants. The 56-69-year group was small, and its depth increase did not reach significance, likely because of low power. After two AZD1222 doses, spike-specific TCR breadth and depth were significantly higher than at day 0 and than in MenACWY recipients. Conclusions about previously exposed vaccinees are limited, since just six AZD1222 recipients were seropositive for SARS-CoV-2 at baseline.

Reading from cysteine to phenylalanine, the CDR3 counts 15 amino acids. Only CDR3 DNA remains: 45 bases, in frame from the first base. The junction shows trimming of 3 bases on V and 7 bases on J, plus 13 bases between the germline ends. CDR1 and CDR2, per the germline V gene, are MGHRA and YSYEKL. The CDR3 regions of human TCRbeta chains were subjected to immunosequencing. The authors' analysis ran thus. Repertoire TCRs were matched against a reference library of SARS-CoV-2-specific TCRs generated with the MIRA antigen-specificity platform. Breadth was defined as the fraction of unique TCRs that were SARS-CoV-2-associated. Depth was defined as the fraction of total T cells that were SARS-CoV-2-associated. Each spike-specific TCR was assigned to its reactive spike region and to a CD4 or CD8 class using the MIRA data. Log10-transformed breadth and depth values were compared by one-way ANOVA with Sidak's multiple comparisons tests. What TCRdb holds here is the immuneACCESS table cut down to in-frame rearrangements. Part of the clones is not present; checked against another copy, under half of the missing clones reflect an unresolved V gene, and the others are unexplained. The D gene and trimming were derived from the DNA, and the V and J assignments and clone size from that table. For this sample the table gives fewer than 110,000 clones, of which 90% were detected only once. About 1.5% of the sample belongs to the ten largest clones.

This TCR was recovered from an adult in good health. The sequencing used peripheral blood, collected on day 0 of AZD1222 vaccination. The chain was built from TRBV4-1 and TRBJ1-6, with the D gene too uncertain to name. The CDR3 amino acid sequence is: CASSQVTLGNSPLHF. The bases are TGCGCCAGCAGCCAGGTGACATTAGGAAATTCACCCCTCCACTTT.